Reported below is one T cell receptor beta chain. Its recognized antigen is unknown. The junction departs from the called germline gene at one end, perhaps through a read error. The immunoSEQ Assay, a bias-controlled multiplex PCR, was used to amplify TCRbeta CDR3 regions from genomic DNA. In the paper's pipeline: Nucleated cell counts per sample were estimated from amplification of reference gene primers within the assay. Sequence reads were collapsed and filtered to measure the absolute abundance of every unique TCRbeta CDR3 rearrangement. For each sample, productive Simpson clonality was calculated as the square root of Simpson's diversity index across productive rearrangements. In its TCRdb copy, this immuneACCESS table keeps in-frame sequences only and misses some clones. Where compared with another copy, unresolved V genes explain less than half of these, and the others have no known cause. Clonal size and the V and J genes are those of that table, whereas D and trimming came from the DNA. Recorded for this sample are more than 200,000 clones; approximately 88% of them occurred a single time. Together, the top ten hold about 5.9% of the sample.

At one collaborating source in Seattle, patients were enrolled during active infection and were followed longitudinally through the course of disease. Collaborating institutions collected whole blood in K2EDTA tubes following their own protocols. For TCRbeta analysis, collaborators shipped samples in one of three forms: frozen whole blood, isolated PBMCs, or DNA extracted from either of those sample types. These data belong to a study of blood T cell repertoires in COVID-19 (dated by TCRdb to 2018 to 2020). Notes on the research overall: The collaborator samples originated in the United States, Italy and Spain and spanned the acute and convalescent phases of COVID-19. The dataset comprised deeply sampled blood TCRbeta repertoires from subjects exposed to, actively infected with, or recovered from COVID-19. Where HLA class I and class II types were available, the types were taken from metadata supplied by the sample provider, not from assay-based typing. The sample metadata nearly always contained a de-identified subject ID, COVID-19 status, age in years and sex. Samples came from the ongoing ImmuneRACE study (first 160 participants) plus 1,254 subjects from 6 global collaborators. The repertoires were released in a freely available public database meant as a resource for research on the immune response to SARS-CoV-2. The material from the prospective study consisted of cDNA or gDNA derived from T cells, B-cell-depleted T cells, or PBMCs. The full study reports these points: Clinical and demographic metadata were provided uncurated, with the amount varying by source and participant.

CDR1 and CDR2 were assigned from the germline V gene as LGHNA and YSLEER. The CDR3 spans 16 residues, from the cysteine through the phenylalanine. This entry keeps only the CDR3 DNA: 48 bases, framed from base 1. This TCR was sampled from a woman aged 25 to 39 with COVID-19, enrolled during active disease. Sequencing used peripheral blood. Here the chain combines TRBV4-3 and TRBJ1-5; TRBD1 matches 7 bases in the middle. The CDR3 has the sequence CASSQDRGTVNRPQHF. The bases read TGCGCCAGCAGCCAAGATCGAGGGACAGTGAATCGGCCCCAGCATTTT.